This T cell receptor beta chain was sequenced for a study of cytomegalovirus exposure and HLA in healthy donors. General observations from the study: Sequencing likely caused a cluster of highly shared sequence variants. For most TCR beta V segments, an earlier analysis put the productive rate at about 87% or about 30% of the time. A reported reduction in N-insertions relative to the roughly 640-donor mean was seen in an Asian-associated ancestry cluster in a later analysis.

Amplification used 60 Vbeta primers and 13 Jbeta primers. In the original analysis: As a later analysis found, there were tens of millions of unique TCR beta chains, of which some 10 million were shared. The repertoire was sequenced with immunoSEQ multiplex PCR; TCRdb's copy has only in-frame clones and lacks some. V and J calls and clone size come straight from that table; D and trimming were deduced from the DNA. The sample contains around 200,000 clones, about three quarters of which appear only once. In its sample, this clone was seen once. Its antigen remains unknown. The J segment lost 2 bases and the V segment lost 2 bases, leaving 5 bases of the junction unmatched. The CDR3 extends over 15 amino acids. Looked up from germline, CDR1 is KGHSH and CDR2 is LQKENI.

This TCR derives from a man in his forties in good health and CMV-seronegative. This chain uses TRBV18 with TRBJ1-1, with 7 positions matching TRBD1. The sequencing input was PBMCs. The CDR3: CASSPVTGLNTEAFF. The CDR3 DNA follows: TGTGCCAGCTCACCAGTGACAGGGCTTAACACTGAAGCTTTCTTT. The entire variable domain, with the rest obtained from reference TRBV18 and TRBJ1-1, is as follows: NAGVMQNPRHLVRRRGQEARLRCSPMKGHSHVYWYRQLPEEGLKFMVYLQKENIIDESGMPKERFSAEFPKEGPSILRIQQVVRGDSAAYFCASSPVTGLNTEAFFGQGTRLTVV.